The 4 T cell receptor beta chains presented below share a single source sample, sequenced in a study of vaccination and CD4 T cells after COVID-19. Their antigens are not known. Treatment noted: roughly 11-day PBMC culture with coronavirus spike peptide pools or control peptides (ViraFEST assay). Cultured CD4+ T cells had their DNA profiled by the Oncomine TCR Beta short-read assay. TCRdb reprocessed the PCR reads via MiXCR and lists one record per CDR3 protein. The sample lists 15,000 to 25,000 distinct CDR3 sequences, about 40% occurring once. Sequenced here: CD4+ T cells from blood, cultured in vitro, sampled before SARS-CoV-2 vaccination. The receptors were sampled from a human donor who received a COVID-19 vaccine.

In DNA, the CDR3 is TGTGCCAGCAGTGAGATGTTTAGCCGGAGGGGGACCGGGGAGCTGTTTTTT. It is translated as CASSEMFSRRGTGELFF. The gene calls are TRBV6-1 and TRBJ2-2, with D possibly called TRBD1 or TRBD2 (6 bases each). Per the germline V gene, CDR1 is MNHNS and CDR2 is SASEGT. The CDR3 extends over 17 amino acids. Trimming pared 3 bases from V and 5 bases from J, leaving 19 bases between.

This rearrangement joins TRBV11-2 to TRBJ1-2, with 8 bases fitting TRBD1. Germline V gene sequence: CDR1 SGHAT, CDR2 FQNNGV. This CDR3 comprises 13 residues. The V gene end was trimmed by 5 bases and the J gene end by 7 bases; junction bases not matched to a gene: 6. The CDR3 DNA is TGTGCCAGCAGCCGACAGGGGAATTTTGGCTACACCTTC. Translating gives CASSRQGNFGYTF.

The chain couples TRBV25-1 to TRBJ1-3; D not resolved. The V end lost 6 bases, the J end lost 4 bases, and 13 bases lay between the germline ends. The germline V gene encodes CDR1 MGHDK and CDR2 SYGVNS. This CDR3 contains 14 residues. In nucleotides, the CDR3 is TGTGCCAGCAGCGAACCCTCGGTGGGAAACACCATATATTTT. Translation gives CASSEPSVGNTIYF.

The CDR3 region is CASSFQAVDTQYF. CDR3 coding DNA: TGTGCCAGCAGCTTCCAAGCGGTAGATACGCAGTATTTT. This chain joins TRBV5-6 and TRBJ2-3; weak D call: TRBD2 (5 bases). Per germline, CDR1 SGHDT and CDR2 YYEEEE. Between the trimmed V and J ends, which lost 2 bases and 5 bases, there was a span of 9 bases. This CDR3 is 13 amino acids long.